These 19 T cell receptor beta chains were all obtained from the same sample, sequenced in a study of OX40 agonist ivuxolimab in advanced cancers. Data came from immunoSEQ multiplex PCR; TCRdb stores just in-frame clones and leaves some out. The table has about 56,000 clones, under 85% seen once. The specimen comprised CD4+ or CD8+ T cells sorted from blood, sampled in a trial of the OX40 agonist ivuxolimab. These receptors all stem from an adult with an advanced solid tumor such as melanoma, head and neck, liver or kidney cancer.

This chain uses TRBV2 with TRBJ2-1; 8 bases match TRBD1. Germline V gives CDR1 SNHLY, CDR2 FYNNEI. There are 15 residues in the CDR3. V dropped 7 bases and J dropped 9; count of bases not matched to a gene: 14. DNA for the CDR3: TGTGCCAGCAACGAAAGGGACAGGTCCGGAGTTGAGCAGTTCTTC. This codes for CASNERDRSGVEQFF.

As to this clone: At one boundary the junction diverges from the germline segment, which might be a read error. The chain is built from TRBV2 and TRBJ2-7; 10 bases match TRBD2. This CDR3 has 15 residues. CDR1 and CDR2 from the germline V gene are SNHLY and FYNNEI. This chain's CDR3 is CASREEAGGPNEQYF. DNA for the CDR3: TGTGCCAGCAGGGAAGAAGCGGGAGGGCCAAACGAGCAGTACTTC.

This chain uses TRBV11-2 with TRBJ2-3; 7 bases match TRBD2. J was trimmed by 4 bases and V by 3 bases; bases with no gene match: 4. The CDR3 totals 14 residues. Per the germline V gene, CDR1 is SGHAT and CDR2 is FQNNGV. The CDR3, as DNA: TGTGCCAGCAGCTTCGGGGGGTCATCAGATACGCAGTATTTT. This encodes CASSFGGSSDTQYF.

Comment on this clone: This may be a read error: a much more frequent sequence differs by one nucleotide. Other DNA variants within this sample encode the same CDR3. This chain connects TRBV7-2 to TRBJ1-5; TRBD1 is a possible D gene (6 bases). The CDR3 runs 14 residues. Per the germline V gene, CDR1 is SGHTA and CDR2 is FQGNSA. V lost 5 bases, J lost 1 base, and 9 bases lay in between. Here the CDR3 DNA reads TGTGCCAGCAGCCCCCAGGGGAGCAATCAGCCCCAGCATTTT. This encodes CASSPQGSNQPQHF.

V is TRBV25-1 and J is TRBJ1-5; D gene uncertain. CDR1 and CDR2 from the germline V gene are MGHDK and SYGVNS. V shed 1 base and J shed 4 bases, with 8 bases lying between them. This CDR3 spans 14 amino acids. As DNA, the CDR3 is TGTGCCAGCAGTGAATGGGGTGAGAATCAGCCCCAGCATTTT. Amino acid sequence: CASSEWGENQPQHF.

This sequence joins TRBV18 and TRBJ2-6; TRBD1 agrees at 9 bases. This CDR3 is 20 amino acids long. Losses at the gene ends were 6 bases for V and 0 bases for J; bases not matched to a gene: 15. Germline lookup yields CDR1 KGHSH and CDR2 LQKENI. DNA for the CDR3: TGTGCCAGCTCCAGGGTACAGGGGGCGAATTTCGACTCTGGGGCCAACGTCCTGACTTTC. Protein product: CASSRVQGANFDSGANVLTF.

The chain recombines TRBV14 with TRBJ1-3, with TRBD1 matching over 8 bases. The CDR3 totals 14 residues. V trimming: 4 bases; J trimming: 3 bases; junction bases outside the gene matches: 2. Per the germline V gene, CDR1 is SGHDN and CDR2 is FVKESK. CDR3 DNA: TGTGCCAGCAGCCCCGGACAGGGTGGAAACACCATATATTTT. Its protein product is CASSPGQGGNTIYF.

The rearrangement links TRBV19 to TRBJ1-5; no firm D call. V dropped 3 bases and J dropped 0 bases, with 9 bases sitting between them. Germline CDR1 and CDR2: LNHDA and SQIVND (reference sequence). This CDR3 is 15 amino acids long. CDR3 in amino acids: CASSMRAFSNQPQHF. In nucleotides, the CDR3 is TGTGCCAGTAGTATGCGGGCCTTTAGCAATCAGCCCCAGCATTTT.

This chain uses TRBV6-5 with TRBJ1-2; D call uncertain. The V end was cut by 6 bases, the J end by 4 bases, with 15 bases between. Germline V CDR1 and CDR2: MNHEY, SVGAGI. The CDR3 is made up of 14 amino acids. CDR3 DNA: TGTGCCAGCAGGGACGCTACCTCCTCCTATGGCTACACCTTC. It is translated as CASRDATSSYGYTF.

This clone came up once. The chain is built from TRBV7-9 and TRBJ2-3; 11 bases line up with TRBD1. There are 17 residues in the CDR3. Trimming cost V 5 bases and J 2 bases; bases outside gene matches: 9. Germline V gene data show CDR1 as SEHNR and CDR2 as FQNEAQ (reference sequence). The DNA of the CDR3 is TGTGCCAGCAGCAGGATTGGGGACAGGGGGTCCACAGATACGCAGTATTTT. Translation: CASSRIGDRGSTDTQYF.

Comment on this clone: An end of the junction differs from the germline gene, which may be a read error. The V call is TRBV19, the J call TRBJ1-5; 7 bases align to TRBD1. The CDR3 runs to 13 residues. The germline V gene has CDR1 LNHDA and CDR2 SQIVND (reference sequence). CDR3 coding DNA: TGTGCCAGTAGTATAGAAGTTGGGACAGTCCCATATTTT. Amino acid sequence: CASSIEVGTVPYF.

This chain uses TRBV5-4 with TRBJ1-4, with D tentatively TRBD1 (5 bases). The CDR3 totals 13 residues. Trimming took off 2 bases at V and 5 bases at J, with 7 bases between the two ends. The germline V gene has CDR1 SGHNT and CDR2 YYREEE (reference sequence). CDR3 bases: TGTGCCAGCAGCTTCCAGGGAAATGAAAAACTGTTTTTT. Translation: CASSFQGNEKLFF.

CDR3 residues: CASSWLAGVGSYEQYF. The CDR3 DNA is TGTGCCAGCAGCTGGCTAGCGGGAGTAGGCTCCTACGAGCAGTACTTC. V and J are TRBV5-5 and TRBJ2-7; 10 bases agree with TRBD2. Per germline, CDR1 SGHKS and CDR2 YYEKEE (reference sequence). This CDR3 region has 16 residues. V shed 3 bases and J 0 bases; nucleotides not matched to a gene: 6.

The chain is built from TRBV4-1 and TRBJ1-2, with a tentative D call TRBD1 (5 bases). V was clipped by 3 bases and J by 8 bases, with 22 bases between them. CDR3 length: 16 amino acids. CDR1 and CDR2 from the germline V gene are MGHRA and YSYEKL. CDR3 in amino acids: CASSHFNRDATRGYTF. The CDR3 region has the DNA TGCGCCAGCAGCCATTTTAACCGGGACGCGACGCGAGGCTACACCTTC.

DNA for the CDR3: TGTGCCAGCACCCCGACACAGGGAAACTATGGCTACACCTTC. Translation: CASTPTQGNYGYTF. J is TRBJ1-2 and V is TRBV19; a possible D gene is TRBD1 (6 bases). Germline values: CDR1 LNHDA, CDR2 SQIVND (reference sequence). V lost 9 bases, J lost 2 bases, and 16 bases lay in between. This CDR3 has 14 amino acids.

This chain connects TRBV10-3 to TRBJ2-7; D gene unclear. CDR3 length: 14 amino acids. Deletions cut 6 bases from V and 6 bases from J, with 18 bases between. Per germline, CDR1 ENHRY and CDR2 SYGVKD. Here the CDR3 DNA reads TGTGCCATCAGCACACCAGACCCGCCTGGCGAGCAGTACTTC. The encoded protein is CAISTPDPPGEQYF.

The V gene is TRBV5-1, the J gene TRBJ2-5; 9 positions match TRBD1. Per the germline V gene, CDR1 is SGHRS and CDR2 is YFSETQ. J was trimmed by 1 base and V by 7 bases; bases with no gene match: 8. The CDR3 is 15 residues long. The DNA of the CDR3 is TGCGCCAGCTTGCAATCGGGACAGGGCCAAGAGACCCAGTACTTC. As protein: CASLQSGQGQETQYF.

The chain recombines TRBV18 with TRBJ2-5, with no clear D. The CDR3 loop spans 13 amino acids. CDR1 and CDR2 (germline): KGHSH, LQKENI. Deletions cut 1 base from V and 2 bases from J, with 5 bases between. The CDR3 reads CASSPQGQETQYF. The CDR3 DNA sequence: TGTGCCAGCTCACCACAGGGTCAAGAGACCCAGTACTTC.

The chain employs TRBV29-1 and TRBJ2-5, with D perhaps TRBD1 (6 bases). Deletions cut 4 bases from V and 5 bases from J, with 8 bases between. Germline CDR1 reads SQVTM; CDR2 reads ANQGSEA. The CDR3 contains 11 residues. CDR3 coding DNA: TGCAGCGTTGGAACAGGGGAGACCCAGTACTTC. Translation gives CSVGTGETQYF.